These 27 T cell receptor beta chains share one sample of origin, sequenced in a study of cytomegalovirus exposure and HLA in healthy donors. PCR involved 60 Vbeta and 13 Jbeta primers. The table came from immunoSEQ multiplex PCR; TCRdb's copy has only in-frame clones and leaves some out. Found here are approximately 110,000 clones, over 70% of them singletons; the top ten hold 5.6%. The sequenced material came from PBMCs. The receptors here all came from a male donor in good health and CMV-seronegative.

The chain recombines TRBV12-5 with TRBJ2-2, with a weak D call TRBD2 (5 bases). This CDR3 region has 14 residues. Trimming removed 2 bases at V and 4 bases at J, with 8 bases between. Germline lookup yields CDR1 LGHNT and CDR2 FRNRAP. The CDR3 nucleotides are TGTGCTAGTGGTTTGTGGGAGAGCACCGGGGAGCTGTTTTTT. This gives the protein CASGLWESTGELFF.

This clone has more than one count but fewer than ten. CDR3 sequence: CASSPYPTQYEQYF. CDR3 in DNA: TGTGCCAGCAGTCCCTACCCAACACAGTACGAGCAGTACTTC. V and J are TRBV6-5 and TRBJ2-7; D uncertain. CDR3 length equals 14 residues. CDR1 MNHEY and CDR2 SVGAGI come from the germline V gene. Between the trimmed V and J ends, which lost 5 bases and 4 bases, there was a span of 15 bases.

This chain joins TRBV5-1 and TRBJ1-2; 7 nucleotides line up with TRBD1. Trimming cost V 2 bases and J 12 bases; bases outside gene matches: 16. Per the germline V gene, CDR1 is SGHRS and CDR2 is YFSETQ. This CDR3 is built from 15 residues. The CDR3 reads CASSLESGDSALHTF. Written as DNA, the CDR3 is TGCGCCAGCAGCTTAGAATCGGGGGACAGCGCCTTGCACACCTTC.

As to this clone: This could be a read error, since a much larger clone is one nucleotide away. The V and J genes are TRBV11-2 and TRBJ2-7; a possible D gene is TRBD2 (6 bases). Trimming removed 1 base at V and 3 bases at J, with 10 bases between. The CDR3 consists of 14 residues. Germline values: CDR1 SGHAT, CDR2 FQNNGV. The CDR3 spells CASSLAGAGYEQYF. Here the CDR3 DNA reads TGTGCCAGCAGCTTAGCGGGAGCGGGCTACGAGCAGTACTTC.

The rearrangement uses TRBV9 and TRBJ2-7; 8 bases agree with TRBD1. Trimming removed 4 bases from V and 5 bases from J; junction bases left unmatched: 8. The germline CDR1 and CDR2 sequences are SGDLS and YYNGEE. The CDR3 has 14 amino acids. CDR3 residues: CASSPRTGLDEQYF. The CDR3 region has the DNA TGTGCCAGCAGCCCACGGACAGGGCTCGACGAGCAGTACTTC. The full variable domain, rest sourced from reference TRBV9 and TRBJ2-7, is DSGVTQTPKHLITATGQRVTLRCSPRSGDLSVYWYQQSLDQGLQFLIQYYNGEERAKGNILERFSAQQFPDLHSELNLSSLELGDSALYFCASSPRTGLDEQYFGPGTRLTVT.

The rearrangement links TRBV5-6 to TRBJ2-1; maybe TRBD2 (5 bases). V was trimmed by 4 bases and J by 10 bases, leaving 18 bases between them. Per the germline V gene, CDR1 is SGHDT and CDR2 is YYEEEE. CDR3 size: 14 residues. The CDR3 sequence is CASSVGRGRVEQFF. The CDR3 DNA follows: TGTGCCAGCAGCGTGGGCCGGGGTCGGGTGGAGCAGTTCTTC.

The V call is TRBV9, the J call TRBJ2-2; tentative D call: TRBD2 (6 bases). This CDR3 has 16 residues. Trimming pared 6 bases from V and 2 bases from J, leaving 17 bases between. Germline CDR1 reads SGDLS; CDR2 reads YYNGEE. CDR3 sequence (DNA): TGTGCCAGCAACTATGGACGGGGGAGTAACACCGGGGAGCTGTTTTTT. As protein: CASNYGRGSNTGELFF.

The CDR3 reads CASSRMQGSRELFF. The CDR3 DNA reads TGTGCCAGCAGCCGAATGCAGGGTAGCAGGGAGCTGTTTTTT. The chain links TRBV7-2 to TRBJ2-2; D is possibly TRBD1 (5 bases). With 5 bases removed from V and 9 bases from J, the gap between germline ends came to 16 bases. Germline CDR1 reads SGHTA; CDR2 reads FQGNSA. This CDR3 region has 14 residues.

This sequence joins TRBV5-5 and TRBJ2-5; 9 bases line up with TRBD1. In germline, CDR1 is SGHKS, CDR2 YYEKEE (reference sequence). Losses at the gene ends were 1 base for V and 5 bases for J; bases not matched to a gene: 6. The CDR3 spans 15 residues. The DNA for the CDR3 is TGTGCCAGCAGCTTGTGGGGGGACAGGGAGGAGACCCAGTACTTC. Its protein is CASSLWGDREETQYF.

The rearrangement joins TRBV27 to TRBJ2-3; 14 bases fit TRBD2. CDR1 is MNHEY and CDR2 is SMNVEV in the germline V gene (reference sequence). This CDR3 is 18 amino acids long. The V gene end was trimmed by 4 bases and the J gene end by 10 bases; junction bases not matched to a gene: 16. Written as DNA, the CDR3 is TGTGCCAGCAGTTCCCCAGGACTAGCGGGAGGCCACGATAGGGCGCAGTATTTT. Translation gives CASSSPGLAGGHDRAQYF.

The V and J genes are TRBV11-1 and TRBJ2-7, with D maybe TRBD2 (5 bases). This CDR3 region has 13 residues. Looked up from germline, CDR1 is SGHAT and CDR2 is FQDESV (reference sequence). The ends were cut back, 2 bases at V and 4 bases at J, with 9 bases in the middle. The CDR3 loop reads CASSLLRGYEQYF. As DNA, the CDR3 is TGTGCCAGCAGCTTACTTCGAGGGTACGAGCAGTACTTC. Using reference TRBV11-1 and TRBJ2-7 for the parts outside the CDR3, the full variable domain is EAEVAQSPRYKITEKSQAVAFWCDPISGHATLYWYRQILGQGPELLVQFQDESVVDDSQLPKDRFSAERLKGVDSTLKIQPAELGDSAMYLCASSLLRGYEQYFGPGTRLTVT.

The chain is built from TRBV7-2 and TRBJ1-2; perhaps TRBD1 as D (5 bases). This CDR3 is built from 16 residues. Germline V lookup: CDR1 SGHTA, CDR2 FQGNSA. The germline V and J ends were trimmed by 5 bases and 3 bases, with 19 bases remaining between them. In nucleotides, the CDR3 is TGTGCCAGCAGCGGAGGGGACCATAGGCGCCACTATGGCTACACCTTC. It specifies CASSGGDHRRHYGYTF.

The chain employs TRBV5-1 and TRBJ2-2; possibly TRBD1 for D (6 bases). Germline-derived CDR1 and CDR2 are SGHRS and YFSETQ. This CDR3 spans 15 amino acids. Between the trimmed V and J ends, which lost 3 bases and 0 bases, there was a span of 9 bases. The DNA of the CDR3 is TGCGCCAGCAGCTCCGGGACAACGAACACCGGGGAGCTGTTTTTT. Translation gives CASSSGTTNTGELFF.

This chain connects TRBV21-1 to TRBJ1-2; the table's D call, TRBD1, was not checked against the DNA. TRBV21-1 constitutes a pseudogene. The CDR3 extends over 12 amino acids. The CDR3 is CATPNRVYGYTF. The DNA for the CDR3 is TGTGCCACCCCGAACAGGGTCTATGGCTACACCTTC.

The chain employs TRBV19 and TRBJ1-5; D is possibly TRBD1 (5 bases). The CDR3 length is 13 residues. Trimming pared 5 bases from V and 7 bases from J, leaving 12 bases between. CDR1 is LNHDA and CDR2 is SQIVND in the germline V gene (reference sequence). CDR3 DNA sequence: TGTGCCAGTAGTGCCAGGGTGGGACAGCCCCAGCATTTT. It specifies CASSARVGQPQHF.

Concerning this clone: Germline is not matched at one junction end, which may reflect a read error. The chain has TRBV28 and TRBJ1-5; possibly TRBD1 for D (6 bases). Germline-derived CDR1 and CDR2 are MDHEN and SYDVKM. This CDR3 has 17 amino acids. The CDR3 here is CASRQRRDKYSTQPQHF. CDR3 nucleotides: TGTGCCAGCAGGCAGAGACGGGACAAATATAGCACTCAGCCCCAGCATTTT.

The genes are TRBV7-6 and TRBJ2-7; D unresolved. Trimming pared 1 base from V and 2 bases from J, leaving 6 bases between. Germline V gene sequence: CDR1 SGHVS, CDR2 FNYEAQ. The CDR3 has 13 residues. This chain's CDR3 is CASSLEPPYEQYF. The CDR3, as DNA: TGTGCCAGCAGCTTAGAGCCACCCTACGAGCAGTACTTC. Complete variable domain (other parts from reference TRBV7-6 and TRBJ2-7): GAGVSQSPRYKVTKRGQDVALRCDPISGHVSLYWYRQALGQGPEFLTYFNYEAQQDKSGLPNDRFSAERPEGSISTLTIQRTEQRDSAMYRCASSLEPPYEQYFGPGTRLTVT.

The chain is built from TRBV7-8 and TRBJ2-5; 13 bases match TRBD2. This CDR3 has 16 residues. Germline V gives CDR1 SGHVS, CDR2 FQNEAQ. With 4 bases clipped from V and 5 bases from J, the junction kept 7 bases outside the gene matches. The CDR3 loop reads CASSSGTSGTGETQYF. For the CDR3, the DNA is TGTGCCAGCAGCTCCGGGACTAGCGGGACTGGTGAGACCCAGTACTTC.

This chain uses TRBV4-1 with TRBJ2-7, with TRBD2 matching 10 bases. This CDR3 has 15 residues. V shed 4 bases, J shed 5 bases, and the junction held 8 bases outside the gene matches. In germline, CDR1 is MGHRA, CDR2 YSYEKL. CDR3 sequence reads: CASSRLLAGSNEQYF. For the CDR3, the DNA is TGCGCCAGCAGCCGCTTACTAGCGGGAAGCAACGAGCAGTACTTC.

The genes are TRBV4-3 and TRBJ1-2; possible D gene TRBD1, 5 bases. The CDR3 loop spans 15 amino acids. Trimming stripped 6 bases from V and 6 bases from J, with 20 bases between. CDR1 LGHNA and CDR2 YSLEER come from the germline V gene. The CDR3 DNA follows: TGCGCCAGCAGTCGCCTTTTGGGGGGAGAGGATGGCTACACCTTC. Its protein is CASSRLLGGEDGYTF.

V is TRBV4-1 and J is TRBJ2-5, with a tentative D call TRBD2 (5 bases). CDR1 is MGHRA and CDR2 is YSYEKL in the germline V gene. This CDR3 region has 13 residues. With 1 base removed from V and 6 bases from J, the gap between germline ends came to 9 bases. The CDR3 loop is CASSQVGLQTQYF. The DNA of the CDR3 is TGCGCCAGCAGCCAAGTCGGACTCCAGACCCAGTACTTC.

V gene TRBV2 combines with J gene TRBJ2-5; 7 bases fit TRBD2. Germline CDR1 is SNHLY and CDR2 is FYNNEI. V was clipped by 7 bases and J by 5 bases; unmatched bases: 13. CDR3 size: 15 residues. The CDR3 bases are TGTGCCAGCAAATTCCGGGAGGTGGGTGAGGAGACCCAGTACTTC. Translation gives CASKFREVGEETQYF. The full variable domain, completed using reference TRBV2 and TRBJ2-5, is EPEVTQTPSHQVTQMGQEVILRCVPISNHLYFYWYRQILGQKVEFLVSFYNNEISEKSEIFDDQFSVERPDGSNFTLKIRSTKLEDSAMYFCASKFREVGEETQYFGPGTRLLVL.

The sample holds one count of this clone. V and J are TRBV5-4 and TRBJ2-5; 9 bases line up with TRBD2. The CDR3 is made up of 15 amino acids. Germline-derived CDR1 and CDR2 are SGHNT and YYREEE (reference sequence). The V segment lost 0 bases and the J segment 6 bases; nucleotides outside the gene matches: 6. CDR3 amino acids: CASSLASGNSKTQYF. The CDR3 DNA reads as TGTGCCAGCAGCTTGGCTAGCGGGAATAGTAAGACCCAGTACTTC.

V gene TRBV5-6 combines with J gene TRBJ1-2; possibly TRBD1 for D (6 bases). Germline values: CDR1 SGHDT, CDR2 YYEEEE. The CDR3 spans 17 residues. V dropped 4 bases and J dropped 3 bases, with 22 bases sitting between them. In nucleotides, the CDR3 is TGTGCCAGCAGCCCTCTTGAAAACTCAGGGGTTCACTATGGCTACACCTTC. Its protein is CASSPLENSGVHYGYTF.

This chain joins TRBV6-6 and TRBJ2-3, with a possible D match to TRBD2 (6 bases). The CDR3 extends over 15 amino acids. Germline CDR1 and CDR2: MNHNY and SVGAGI (reference sequence). V shed 7 bases and J shed 3 bases, with 17 bases lying between them. The CDR3 spells CASMGGHGGTDTQYF. In DNA form, the CDR3 reads TGTGCCAGCATGGGGGGTCATGGTGGAACAGATACGCAGTATTTT.

This chain uses TRBV19 with TRBJ2-3, with no clear D. CDR1 and CDR2 (germline): LNHDA, SQIVND (reference sequence). V lost 10 bases, J lost 4 bases, and 18 bases lay in between. The CDR3 consists of 14 residues. The CDR3 reads CAISAANGPDTQYF. The CDR3 bases are TGTGCCATCAGTGCGGCCAACGGCCCAGATACGCAGTATTTT.

The V gene is TRBV19, the J gene TRBJ2-7, with 7 bases matching TRBD2. The germline V gene encodes CDR1 LNHDA and CDR2 SQIVND (reference sequence). The V and J ends lost 1 base and 0 bases, in that order; junction bases with no gene match: 0. The CDR3 length is 14 residues. CDR3 sequence reads: CASSIGGSSYEQYF. Here the CDR3 DNA reads TGTGCCAGTAGTATAGGCGGGAGCTCCTACGAGCAGTACTTC.